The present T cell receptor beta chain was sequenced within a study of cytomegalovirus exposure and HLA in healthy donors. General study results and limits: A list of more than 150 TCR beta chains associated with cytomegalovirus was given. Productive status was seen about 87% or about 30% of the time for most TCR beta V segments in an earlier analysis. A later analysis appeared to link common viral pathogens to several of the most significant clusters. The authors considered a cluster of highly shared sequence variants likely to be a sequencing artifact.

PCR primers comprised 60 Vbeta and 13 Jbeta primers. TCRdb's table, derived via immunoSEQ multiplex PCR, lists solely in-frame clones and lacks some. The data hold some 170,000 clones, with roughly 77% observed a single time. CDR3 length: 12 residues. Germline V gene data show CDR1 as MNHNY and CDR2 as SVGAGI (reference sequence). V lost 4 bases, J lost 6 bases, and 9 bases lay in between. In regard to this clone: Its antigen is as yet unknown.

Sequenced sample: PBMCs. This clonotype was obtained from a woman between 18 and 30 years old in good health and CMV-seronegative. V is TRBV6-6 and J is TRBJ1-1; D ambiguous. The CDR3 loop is CASSFQEAEAFF. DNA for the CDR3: TGTGCCAGCAGTTTTCAGGAGGCTGAAGCTTTCTTT.